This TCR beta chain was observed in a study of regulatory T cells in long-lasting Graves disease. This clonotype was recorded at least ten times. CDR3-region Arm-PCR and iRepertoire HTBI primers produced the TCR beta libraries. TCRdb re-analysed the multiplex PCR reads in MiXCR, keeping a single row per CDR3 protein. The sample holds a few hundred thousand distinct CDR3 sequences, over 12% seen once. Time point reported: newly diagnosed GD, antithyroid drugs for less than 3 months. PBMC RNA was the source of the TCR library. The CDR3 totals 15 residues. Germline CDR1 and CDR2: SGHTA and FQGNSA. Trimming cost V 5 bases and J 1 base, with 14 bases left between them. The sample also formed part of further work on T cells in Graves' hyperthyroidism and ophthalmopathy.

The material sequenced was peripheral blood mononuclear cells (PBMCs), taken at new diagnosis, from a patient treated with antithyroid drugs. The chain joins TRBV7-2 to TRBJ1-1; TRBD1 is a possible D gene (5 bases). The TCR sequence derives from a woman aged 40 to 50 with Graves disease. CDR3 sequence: CASSHPRQSNTEAFF. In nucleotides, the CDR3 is TGTGCCAGCAGCCACCCTCGACAGTCGAACACTGAAGCTTTCTTT. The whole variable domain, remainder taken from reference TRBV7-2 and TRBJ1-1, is GAGVSQSPSNKVTEKGKDVELRCDPISGHTALYWYRQSLGQGLEFLIYFQGNSAPDKSGLPSDRFSAERTGGSVSTLTIQRTQQEDSAVYLCASSHPRQSNTEAFFGQGTRLTVV.